Each of the 13 T cell receptor beta chains below was sequenced from the same sample in a study of blood T cell repertoires in COVID-19. The method was immunoSEQ multiplex PCR; TCRdb's version includes in-frame clones alone and lacks a portion of them. The table lists about 150,000 clones, about four fifths of them singletons. The sample consisted of peripheral blood. Receptor source: a man between 65 and 85 years old who had recovered from COVID-19.

The chain links TRBV2 to TRBJ1-2; TRBD1 agrees at 7 bases. J gave up 4 bases and V 5 bases, and 7 bases lay outside the gene matches. Germline CDR1 SNHLY, CDR2 FYNNEI. This CDR3 is 14 amino acids long. CDR3 bases: TGTGCCAGCAGTAACAGGGGTAATAGCTATGGCTACACCTTC. Translating it yields CASSNRGNSYGYTF.

The chain couples TRBV6-1 to TRBJ1-6; 8 nucleotides line up with TRBD1. V lost 0 bases and J lost 9; bases outside the gene matches: 7. Germline CDR1 is MNHNS and CDR2 is SASEGT. There are 16 residues in the CDR3. The CDR3 coding sequence is TGTGCCAGCAGTGAAGCCGCGACAGGGGTGAGTTCACCCCTCCACTTT. It yields the protein CASSEAATGVSSPLHF.

The chain combines TRBV18 with TRBJ2-1; 12 nucleotides align to TRBD2. This CDR3 has 15 residues. Germline V gene sequence: CDR1 KGHSH, CDR2 LQKENI. The ends lost 4 bases at V and 8 bases at J; junction bases unmatched: 6. The CDR3 loop is CASSQTSGSKDEQFF. The CDR3 region has the DNA TGTGCCAGCTCACAGACTAGCGGGAGTAAGGATGAGCAGTTCTTC.

V and J are TRBV7-2 and TRBJ2-7; 11 bases agree with TRBD1. Unmatched junction bases numbered 6, after V lost 5 bases and J lost 3 bases. The CDR3 spans 15 residues. Germline CDR1 is SGHTA and CDR2 is FQGNSA. CDR3 loop: CASSAWDRGIYEQYF. The CDR3 DNA follows: TGTGCCAGCAGCGCGTGGGACAGGGGGATCTACGAGCAGTACTTC.

This clone has just one count. The chain combines TRBV5-1 with TRBJ1-1, with 7 bases fitting TRBD1. The CDR3 runs to 16 residues. Trimming took 2 bases from V and 5 from J; bases not matched to a gene: 12. Germline CDR1 is SGHRS and CDR2 is YFSETQ. This chain's CDR3 is CASSFYATGSLTEAFF. The CDR3 DNA sequence: TGCGCCAGCAGCTTTTATGCGACAGGGTCACTTACTGAAGCTTTCTTT.

This chain joins TRBV12-3 or TRBV12-4 and TRBJ1-2, with D perhaps matching TRBD1 (5 bases). Trimming removed 6 bases from V and 8 bases from J, with 16 bases in between. The CDR3 sequence is 13 residues long. CDR3 loop: CASSPVQESGYTF. In nucleotides, the CDR3 is TGTGCCAGCAGCCCGGTACAGGAATCAGGCTACACCTTC.

The chain employs TRBV2 and TRBJ2-3; no reliable D call. Trimming removed 8 bases at V and 4 bases at J, with 7 bases between. This CDR3 has 11 residues. CDR1 is SNHLY, CDR2 FYNNEI, per germline. This chain's CDR3 is CASSSPDTQYF. The CDR3 DNA reads as TGTGCCAGCTCGTCCCCAGATACGCAGTATTTT.

The chain is built from TRBV28 and TRBJ1-2; D is uncertain. In germline, CDR1 is MDHEN, CDR2 SYDVKM. V lost 5 bases, J lost 2 bases, and 6 bases lay in between. The CDR3 loop spans 12 amino acids. The CDR3 sequence: CASSAGNYGYTF. CDR3 bases: TGTGCCAGCAGTGCGGGCAACTATGGCTACACCTTC.

The V call is TRBV6-5, the J call TRBJ2-7; possibly TRBD2 for D (6 bases). The CDR3 extends over 11 amino acids. Per the germline V gene, CDR1 is MNHEY and CDR2 is SVGAGI. The chain's CDR3 is CFTGRTYEQYF. CDR3 bases: TGTTTTACGGGGAGGACCTACGAGCAGTACTTC.

The chain employs TRBV15 and TRBJ2-1; 8 bases match TRBD2. Per germline, CDR1 LNHNV and CDR2 YYDKDF (reference sequence). V trimming: 7 bases; J trimming: 7 bases; junction bases outside the gene matches: 9. This CDR3 is built from 14 residues. The CDR3 nucleotides are TGTGCCACCAAACCGGGACTAGATGCAAATGAGCAGTTCTTC. Protein product: CATKPGLDANEQFF.

CDR3 residues: CASSPPREYGRGYTF. The CDR3, as DNA: TGTGCCAGCAGCCCCCCCCGGGAGTACGGAAGGGGCTACACCTTC. The genes are TRBV7-9 and TRBJ1-2; no definite D call. In germline, CDR1 is SEHNR, CDR2 FQNEAQ (reference sequence). The CDR3 length is 15 residues. With 5 bases removed from V and 8 bases from J, the gap between germline ends came to 21 bases.

The chain couples TRBV5-8 to TRBJ1-2; D call uncertain. CDR1 and CDR2 (germline): SGHTS, YDEGEE. Trimming left V 3 bases short and J 4 bases short, with 13 bases between. The CDR3 consists of 14 residues. The CDR3 coding sequence is TGTGCCAGCAGCTCGCCGGCAGCAGGCTATGGCTACACCTTC. This encodes CASSSPAAGYGYTF. Full variable domain (missing parts from reference TRBV5-8 and TRBJ1-2): EAGVTQSPTHLIKTRGQQATLRCSPISGHTSVYWYQQALGLGLQFLLWYDEGEERNRGNFPPRFSGRQFPNYSSELNVNALELEDSALYLCASSSPAAGYGYTFGSGTRLTVV.

The gene calls are TRBV19 and TRBJ2-7, with 9 bases lining up with TRBD2. CDR3 length: 15 residues. The germline CDR1 and CDR2 sequences are LNHDA and SQIVND (reference sequence). Germline trimming cut 7 bases from V and 2 bases from J; bases unmatched to any gene: 9. CDR3 in amino acids: CASKRTSDTTYEQYF. The CDR3 DNA is TGTGCCAGTAAAAGGACTAGCGATACCACCTACGAGCAGTACTTC.